What follows are 13 T cell receptor beta chains derived from one specimen sequenced in a study of OX40 agonist ivuxolimab in advanced cancers. Generated by immunoSEQ multiplex PCR, the TCRdb table keeps only in-frame clones and is missing some. The sample lists about 73,000 clones; more than 80% were seen once. Sequences were derived from CD4+ or CD8+ T cells sorted from blood, sampled in a trial of the OX40 agonist ivuxolimab. Receptor source: an adult with an advanced solid tumor such as melanoma, head and neck, liver or kidney cancer.

This rearrangement joins TRBV28 to TRBJ2-1; 14 bases map to TRBD2. The CDR3 is 18 amino acids. Trimming at V came to 7 bases and at J to 6 bases, leaving 14 bases not matched to a gene. CDR1 is MDHEN and CDR2 is SYDVKM in the germline V gene. The CDR3 sequence: CASNPTVGLAGEPNEQFF. The CDR3 region has the DNA TGTGCCAGCAATCCCACCGTGGGACTAGCGGGAGAACCCAATGAGCAGTTCTTC. Full variable domain (remainder filled in from reference TRBV28 and TRBJ2-1): DVKVTQSSRYLVKRTGEKVFLECVQDMDHENMFWYRQDPGLGLRLIYFSYDVKMKEKGDIPEGYSVSREKKERFSLILESASTNQTSMYLCASNPTVGLAGEPNEQFFGPGTRLTVL.

This clone was picked up a small number of times. The chain employs TRBV27 and TRBJ2-7; 14 bases are shared with TRBD2. From germline, CDR1 is MNHEY and CDR2 SMNVEV (reference sequence). The CDR3 contains 15 residues. Trimming at V came to 6 bases and at J to 6 bases, leaving 7 bases not matched to a gene. CDR3 protein: CASRNTGTSGSEQYF. The CDR3 bases are TGTGCCAGCAGAAACACCGGGACTAGCGGGAGCGAGCAGTACTTC.

This clone was seen more than once but under ten times. This rearrangement joins TRBV27 to TRBJ1-4; D remains unclear. Looked up from germline, CDR1 is MNHEY and CDR2 is SMNVEV (reference sequence). The CDR3 sequence is 14 residues long. V lost 6 bases and J lost 8, with 16 bases in between. The CDR3 is CASSTHLGGEKLFF. The CDR3 bases are TGTGCCAGCAGCACCCACTTGGGAGGCGAAAAACTGTTTTTT.

The chain links TRBV6-4 to TRBJ1-6; 7 nucleotides match TRBD1. CDR1 is MRHNA, CDR2 SNTAGT, per germline. Germline trimming cut 3 bases from V and 5 bases from J; bases unmatched to any gene: 4. The length of the CDR3 is 15 residues. CDR3 residues: CASSEQGSNNSPLHF. CDR3 DNA sequence: TGTGCCAGCAGTGAACAGGGGTCCAATAATTCACCCCTCCACTTT.

This clone was seen a single time. The J gene is TRBJ1-2, the V gene TRBV6-1; D gene ambiguous. CDR1 is MNHNS, CDR2 SASEGT, per germline. The CDR3 sequence is 15 residues long. V lost 1 base and J 8 bases, leaving 17 bases between the germline ends. The CDR3 loop is CASSEEGLDMQGYTF. The DNA for the CDR3 is TGTGCCAGCAGTGAAGAAGGCCTCGACATGCAGGGCTACACCTTC.

The chain carries TRBV11-2 and TRBJ2-7, with TRBD2 identical over 10 bases. Germline V lookup: CDR1 SGHAT, CDR2 FQNNGV. The CDR3 contains 15 residues. With V trimmed by 4 bases and J by 4 bases, 7 bases remained unmatched. Written as DNA, the CDR3 is TGTGCCAGCAGCTCGCCGGGACTAGCGTTGTACGAGCAGTACTTC. It yields the protein CASSSPGLALYEQYF. Variable domain in full (rest from reference TRBV11-2 and TRBJ2-7): EAGVAQSPRYKIIEKRQSVAFWCNPISGHATLYWYQQILGQGPKLLIQFQNNGVVDDSQLPKDRFSAERLKGVDSTLKIQPAKLEDSAVYLCASSSPGLALYEQYFGPGTRLTVT.

This chain links TRBV7-9 with TRBJ2-7; weak D call: TRBD2 (5 bases). Trimming stripped 5 bases from V and 5 bases from J, with 16 bases between. The CDR3 length is 14 residues. Germline CDR1 is SEHNR and CDR2 is FQNEAQ (reference sequence). The CDR3 reads CASSVPGIGNEQYF. The CDR3 DNA sequence: TGTGCCAGCAGCGTTCCGGGGATCGGGAACGAGCAGTACTTC.

The chain links TRBV2 to TRBJ2-7, with D hard to call. Germline loops: CDR1 SNHLY, CDR2 FYNNEI. Trimming stripped 4 bases from V and 3 bases from J, with 19 bases between. This CDR3 is 16 amino acids long. CDR3 residues: CASSVFIGPQSYEQYF. DNA of the CDR3: TGTGCCAGCAGTGTCTTTATAGGACCCCAGAGCTACGAGCAGTACTTC.

This rearrangement joins TRBV10-3 to TRBJ2-1; D is perhaps TRBD1 (6 bases). Per germline, CDR1 ENHRY and CDR2 SYGVKD. V lost 4 bases to trimming and J lost 4 bases, with 8 bases between them. CDR3 length: 13 amino acids. As DNA, the CDR3 is TGTGCCATCAGTGGGGGGCATTACAATGAGCAGTTCTTC. This codes for CAISGGHYNEQFF.

The rearrangement joins TRBV28 to TRBJ2-7; 12 bases are a match to TRBD2. This CDR3 has 15 amino acids. The V and J ends lost 6 bases and 3 bases, in that order; junction bases with no gene match: 6. Germline V gene data show CDR1 as MDHEN and CDR2 as SYDVKM. This chain's CDR3 is CASRLAGGPDYEQYF. The CDR3 coding sequence is TGTGCCAGCAGACTAGCGGGAGGCCCAGACTACGAGCAGTACTTC.

The CDR3 protein is CASSVTGTATGELFF. CDR3 nucleotide sequence: TGTGCCAGCAGCGTTACCGGGACAGCAACCGGGGAGCTGTTTTTT. The chain carries TRBV7-9 and TRBJ2-2; 7 positions match TRBD1. This CDR3 spans 15 amino acids. The germline gives CDR1 SEHNR, CDR2 FQNEAQ (reference sequence). Trimming at V came to 5 bases and at J to 5 bases, leaving 8 bases not matched to a gene.

This chain links TRBV21-1 with TRBJ2-1. TRBV21-1 is annotated as a pseudogene. The CDR3 spans 19 residues. The DNA for the CDR3 is TGTGCCAGCAGCAAAGCACGGACAGGCCTAGGGGGGGGCCTCCCTGAGCAGTTCTTC. Its protein is CASSKARTGLGGGLPEQFF.

Judged by abundance, this clone is medium-sized. This chain uses TRBV7-9 with TRBJ2-5, with 7 bases identical to TRBD2. This CDR3 is built from 14 residues. J lost 5 bases, V lost 6 bases, and 9 bases had no gene match. The germline V gene has CDR1 SEHNR and CDR2 FQNEAQ (reference sequence). The CDR3 loop is CASSPHGGLETQYF. The CDR3 DNA follows: TGTGCCAGCAGTCCTCACGGGGGGTTGGAGACCCAGTACTTC.